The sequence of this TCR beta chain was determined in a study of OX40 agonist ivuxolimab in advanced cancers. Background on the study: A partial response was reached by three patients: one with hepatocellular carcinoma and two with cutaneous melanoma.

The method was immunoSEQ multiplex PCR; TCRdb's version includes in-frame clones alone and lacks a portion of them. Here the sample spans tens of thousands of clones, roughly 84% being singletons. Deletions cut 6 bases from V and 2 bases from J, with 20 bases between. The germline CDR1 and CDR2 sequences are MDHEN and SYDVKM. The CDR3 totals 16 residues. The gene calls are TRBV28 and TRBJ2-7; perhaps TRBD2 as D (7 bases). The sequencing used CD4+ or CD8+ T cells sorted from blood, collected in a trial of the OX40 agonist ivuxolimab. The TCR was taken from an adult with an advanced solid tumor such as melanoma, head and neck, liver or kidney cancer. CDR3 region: CASRRGGAGITYEQYF. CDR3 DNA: TGTGCCAGCAGACGAGGGGGGGCGGGTATAACCTACGAGCAGTACTTC.